This T cell receptor beta chain came from a study of Ad26.COV2.S vaccination and SARS-CoV-2 variants. This CDR3 spans 15 amino acids. In germline, CDR1 is MGHRA, CDR2 YSYEKL. Trimming removed 4 bases from V and 1 base from J, with 10 bases in between. Treatment: roughly 19 received Ad26.COV2.S at low or high dose, single or two shots; roughly five received placebo; per-sample allocation not given. The investigators took samples on day 63 after the first vaccine or placebo injection. Method: immunoSEQ multiplex PCR; TCRdb's copy keeps in-frame clones and lacks some. In the table there are approximately 410,000 clones, 80% to 95% of which are singletons.

The clonotype originates from a person between 18 and 60 years old who received the Ad26.COV2.S COVID-19 vaccine or a placebo. Here the sequenced sample was peripheral blood, taken in a trial of Ad26.COV2.S vaccine versus placebo. This chain links TRBV4-1 with TRBJ2-2; D is perhaps TRBD2 (6 bases). The CDR3 spells CASSLRTMNTGELFF. CDR3 DNA: TGCGCCAGCAGCCTCAGGACTATGAACACCGGGGAGCTGTTTTTT.